The T cell receptor beta chain under discussion was sequenced for a study of blood T cell repertoires in COVID-19. Trimming cost V 0 bases and J 7 bases, with 10 bases left between them. The length of the CDR3 is 14 residues. The germline V gene encodes CDR1 MNHNY and CDR2 SVGAGI (reference sequence). Clones were read by immunoSEQ multiplex PCR, and TCRdb kept only the in-frame ones, dropping some. The sample lists about 73,000 clones, roughly 89% occurring once. V usage is TRBV6-6 and J usage is TRBJ1-5, with a possible D match to TRBD1 (6 bases). This clonotype was obtained from a man older than 75 with acute or convalescent COVID-19. The source material was peripheral blood. This chain's CDR3 is CASSYSGTLQPQHF. CDR3 in DNA: TGTGCCAGCAGTTACTCTGGGACATTGCAGCCCCAGCATTTT.